The 18 T cell receptor beta chains given below trace back to one sample, sequenced in a study of T cells in Graves' hyperthyroidism and ophthalmopathy. Amplified regions were TCR beta CDR3 sequences from RNA transcripts. The study used the HTBI primer set for a first-round RT-PCR of the TCR CDR3. Each CDR3 protein is one row after TCRdb ran MiXCR on the multiplex PCR reads. The sample records 300,000 to 450,000 distinct CDR3 sequences, about 12% being singletons. The specimen was blood. The receptors shown here come from a woman between 18 and 29 years old with Graves' hyperthyroidism.

The rearrangement joins TRBV6-1 to TRBJ1-1; D gene unclear. The germline V and J ends were trimmed by 3 bases and 6 bases, with 14 bases remaining between them. The CDR3 consists of 14 residues. The germline CDR1 and CDR2 sequences are MNHNS and SASEGT. The CDR3 spells CASSDEVGRPEAFF. For the CDR3, the DNA is TGTGCCAGCAGTGACGAGGTTGGCCGCCCTGAAGCTTTCTTT.

In this sample, this clonotype turned up many times. The chain employs TRBV27 and TRBJ1-2; D call uncertain. The CDR3 is 15 residues long. Trimming took off 0 bases at V and 3 bases at J, with 11 bases between the two ends. Germline loops: CDR1 MNHEY, CDR2 SMNVEV (reference sequence). CDR3 loop: CASSLSGGADYGYTF. In DNA, the CDR3 is TGTGCCAGCAGTTTATCGGGCGGCGCGGACTATGGCTACACCTTC.

This clonotype was detected many times. CDR3 sequence: CSARVETDNTQYF. The CDR3 DNA reads as TGCAGTGCTAGGGTAGAGACGGACAATACGCAGTATTTT. The V gene is TRBV20-1, the J gene TRBJ2-3; TRBD1 is a possible D gene (5 bases). Germline lookup yields CDR1 DFQATT and CDR2 SNEGSKA (reference sequence). The V end lost 3 bases, the J end lost 7 bases, and 14 bases lay between the germline ends. The CDR3 is 13 residues long.

This clonotype was seen repeatedly, ten times or more. The J gene is TRBJ1-3, the V gene TRBV3-1, with TRBD1 as a possible D gene (5 bases). Trimming removed 4 bases at V and 0 bases at J, with 13 bases between. The CDR3 is 16 amino acids. Germline values: CDR1 LGHDT, CDR2 YNNKEL (reference sequence). CDR3 in DNA: TGTGCCAGCAGCCCTTCAGGGACCCGCTCTGGAAACACCATATATTTT. It codes for CASSPSGTRSGNTIYF.

This clonotype showed up many times. The chain has TRBV19 and TRBJ1-2; 7 bases fit TRBD1. With 5 bases clipped from V and 0 bases from J, the junction kept 6 bases outside the gene matches. The CDR3 is made up of 15 amino acids. Per the germline V gene, CDR1 is LNHDA and CDR2 is SQIVND (reference sequence). The CDR3 protein is CASSRDSRTNYGYTF. Written as DNA, the CDR3 is TGTGCCAGTAGTCGGGACAGCCGGACTAACTATGGCTACACCTTC.

The table lists this clonotype with many counts. V usage is TRBV7-9 and J usage is TRBJ2-5, with D perhaps TRBD1 or TRBD2 (5 bases each). The germline V gene encodes CDR1 SEHNR and CDR2 FQNEAQ (reference sequence). This CDR3 has 15 residues. The V gene lost 5 bases and the J gene lost 2 bases, with 15 bases spanning the gap. The CDR3, as DNA: TGTGCCAGCAGCCTCGGACCGGGACCGCAAGAGACCCAGTACTTC. It encodes CASSLGPGPQETQYF.

This clonotype was seen ten or more times. This chain uses TRBV28 with TRBJ2-5; D unresolved. CDR1 MDHEN and CDR2 SYDVKM come from the germline V gene. This CDR3 region has 12 residues. The V and J ends lost 4 bases and 5 bases respectively, with 8 bases between them. The CDR3 is CASSWTRETQYF. CDR3 coding DNA: TGTGCCAGCAGTTGGACCCGCGAGACCCAGTACTTC.

The V gene is TRBV9, the J gene TRBJ2-7; D may be TRBD2 (6 bases). V was pared by 3 bases and J by 5 bases, with 15 bases between. Germline V gene data show CDR1 as SGDLS and CDR2 as YYNGEE. CDR3 length: 14 amino acids. CDR3 loop: CASSARLGVDEQYF. The CDR3 DNA is TGTGCCAGCAGCGCCCGACTAGGAGTCGACGAGCAGTACTTC.

This clonotype turned up a few times. This chain links TRBV2 with TRBJ2-7; TRBD1 matches 9 bases. Losses at the gene ends were 10 bases for V and 6 bases for J; bases not matched to a gene: 10. Germline V gene data show CDR1 as SNHLY and CDR2 as FYNNEI. The CDR3 is 13 amino acids. CDR3 in DNA: TGTGCCACCGAGGGACAGGGAACGCGCGAGCAGTACTTC. Protein: CATEGQGTREQYF.

The chain joins TRBV19 to TRBJ1-5; the D is unclear. The ends were cut back, 3 bases at V and 3 bases at J, with 12 bases in the middle. Per germline, CDR1 LNHDA and CDR2 SQIVND (reference sequence). There are 15 residues in the CDR3. CDR3 protein: CASSIGLGSNQPQHF. CDR3 coding DNA: TGTGCCAGTAGTATTGGGCTGGGATCCAATCAGCCCCAGCATTTT.

This clonotype was counted ten times or more. The chain is built from TRBV20-1 and TRBJ2-1; D not resolved. Deletions cut 1 base from V and 10 bases from J, with 8 bases between. This CDR3 has 11 amino acids. The germline gives CDR1 DFQATT, CDR2 SNEGSKA (reference sequence). This CDR3 reads CSARVWNEQFF. CDR3 in DNA: TGCAGTGCTAGAGTTTGGAACGAGCAGTTCTTC.

This clonotype was seen many times. This rearrangement joins TRBV4-2 to TRBJ1-1; 7 nucleotides match TRBD1. CDR1 and CDR2 from the germline V gene are LGHNA and YNFKEQ. The CDR3 extends over 18 amino acids. Unmatched junction bases numbered 13, after V lost 0 bases and J lost 3 bases. As DNA, the CDR3 is TGTGCCAGCAGCCAAGATCCAGGGGGAGATTTTGTCGACACTGAAGCTTTCTTT. As protein: CASSQDPGGDFVDTEAFF.

This clonotype showed up just a few times. This chain joins TRBV29-1 and TRBJ2-2; 7 positions match TRBD2. Trimming took 5 bases from V and 3 from J; bases not matched to a gene: 15. Germline-derived CDR1 and CDR2 are SQVTM and ANQGSEA. The CDR3 spans 17 residues. As DNA, the CDR3 is TGCAGCGTTCGGGGGGAATCCGGGACTCTCTACACCGGGGAGCTGTTTTTT. Protein sequence: CSVRGESGTLYTGELFF.

This clonotype was recorded at least ten times. This chain joins TRBV7-2 and TRBJ1-2; TRBD1 matches 7 bases. There are 13 residues in the CDR3. Germline CDR1 and CDR2: SGHTA and FQGNSA. Unmatched junction bases numbered 3, after V lost 5 bases and J lost 3 bases. The CDR3 DNA follows: TGTGCCAGCAGCATAGACAGGGACTATGGCTACACCTTC. It encodes CASSIDRDYGYTF. Complete variable domain (other parts from reference TRBV7-2 and TRBJ1-2): GAGVSQSPSNKVTEKGKDVELRCDPISGHTALYWYRQSLGQGLEFLIYFQGNSAPDKSGLPSDRFSAERTGGSVSTLTIQRTQQEDSAVYLCASSIDRDYGYTFGSGTRLTVV.

This clonotype was observed many times. The chain combines TRBV19 with TRBJ1-1; 10 positions match TRBD1. The junction had 15 bases not matched to a gene; V was cut back by 3 bases and J by 8 bases. CDR3 length: 17 residues. Germline CDR1 reads LNHDA; CDR2 reads SQIVND (reference sequence). This CDR3 reads CASSMTGTGDGGEEAFF. CDR3 bases: TGTGCCAGTAGTATGACCGGGACAGGGGACGGAGGTGAGGAAGCTTTCTTT.

This clonotype appeared many times. The chain carries TRBV12-5 and TRBJ1-2, with D possibly TRBD1 on 6 matching bases. V was cut by 5 bases and J by 2 bases, with 12 bases left in between. The V gene's germline CDR1 is LGHNT and CDR2 FRNRAP. The CDR3 runs to 14 residues. The DNA for the CDR3 is TGTGCTAGTGGTCCCCAACAGGGAAACTATGGCTACACCTTC. Encoded protein: CASGPQQGNYGYTF.

This clonotype was seen repeatedly, ten times or more. The chain joins TRBV20-1 to TRBJ1-6; D uncertain. CDR3 size: 12 residues. CDR1 is DFQATT and CDR2 is SNEGSKA in the germline V gene (reference sequence). V was shortened by 4 bases and J by 8 bases, with 9 bases between the two germline ends. This CDR3 reads CSAKSPDSPLHF. CDR3 bases: TGCAGTGCTAAGAGCCCGGATTCACCCCTCCACTTT.

This clonotype was recorded many times. This rearrangement joins TRBV7-9 to TRBJ2-7, with D uncertain. V was trimmed by 1 base and J by 6 bases, leaving 7 bases between them. CDR3 length: 12 residues. Germline CDR1 SEHNR, CDR2 FQNEAQ (reference sequence). The CDR3 DNA sequence: TGTGCCAGCAGCTTAGAAGTTGGCGAGCAGTACTTC. It specifies CASSLEVGEQYF.